These T cell receptor beta chains were read from a single sample in a study of T cell responses to AZD1222 COVID-19 vaccine. TCRdb's copy holds only in-frame clones and misses some; the assay was immunoSEQ multiplex PCR. The data show about 190,000 clones, 85% to 90% seen once. Sequenced material: peripheral blood, taken on day 0 of MenACWY control vaccination. These receptors were obtained from an adult in good health. Each CDR3 is given with its conserved first and last residue. A D gene is named only where the DNA matches it firmly. The listing skips clone size in some rows; elsewhere it reads once, few, many or a size class.

length,V,J,D,size,CDR3,DNA
16,TRBV30,TRBJ2-1,TRBD2,.,CAWRPKGLAGVGEQFF,TGTGCCTGGAGACCAAAAGGTCTAGCGGGAGTGGGGGAGCAGTTCTTC
14,TRBV29-1,TRBJ2-1,TRBD2,.,CSVSLRLAGVEQFF,TGCAGCGTTTCCCTTCGACTAGCGGGGGTTGAGCAGTTCTTC
16,TRBV2,TRBJ2-1,TRBD2,.,CASRKEASGARREQFF,TGTGCCAGCAGGAAAGAGGCTAGCGGGGCACGTCGTGAGCAGTTCTTC
14,TRBV3-1/TRBV3-2,TRBJ2-5,TRBD2,.,CASSRTSGGETQYF,TGTGCCAGCAGCCGAACTAGCGGGGGAGAGACCCAGTACTTC
15,TRBV7-9,TRBJ2-3,TRBD2,.,CASSLLAGSTDTQYF,TGTGCCAGCAGCTTACTAGCGGGAAGCACAGATACGCAGTATTTT
14,TRBV4-3,TRBJ1-2,.,once,CASSQSQAGYGYTF,TGCGCCAGCAGCCAATCGCAGGCGGGATATGGCTACACCTTC
12,TRBV7-6,TRBJ2-7,.,.,CASSSQDGEQYF,TGTGCCAGCAGCAGCCAGGACGGCGAGCAGTACTTC
14,TRBV20-1,TRBJ2-6,.,.,CSASPGAGANVLTF,TGCAGTGCAAGTCCGGGGGCTGGGGCCAACGTCCTGACTTTC
15,TRBV7-2,TRBJ2-5,TRBD2,.,CASSLVAGGGETQYF,TGTGCCAGCAGCTTAGTAGCGGGAGGGGGGGAGACCCAGTACTTC
13,TRBV30,TRBJ1-3,.,.,CAWSVLSGNTIYF,TGTGCCTGGAGTGTCCTCTCTGGAAACACCATATATTTT
15,TRBV28,TRBJ1-1,.,.,CASSTIKTSSTEAFF,TGTGCCAGCAGTACCATAAAGACGTCGTCCACTGAAGCTTTCTTT
16,TRBV6-1,TRBJ1-5,.,.,CASSEDWGRGNQPQHF,TGTGCCAGCAGTGAAGATTGGGGGCGCGGCAATCAGCCCCAGCATTTT
16,TRBV29-1,TRBJ2-7,TRBD2,.,CSVVGPSGRPSYEQYF,TGCAGCGTTGTGGGACCTAGCGGGAGGCCGTCCTACGAGCAGTACTTC
17,TRBV11-3,TRBJ1-5,.,few,CASSSHEGGIYNQPQHF,TGTGCCAGCAGCTCTCATGAGGGGGGAATTTACAATCAGCCCCAGCATTTT
12,TRBV27,TRBJ2-3,.,.,CASGRGTDTQYF,TGTGCCAGCGGGCGGGGCACAGATACGCAGTATTTT
14,TRBV18,TRBJ1-5,TRBD1,.,CASSPDREDQPQHF,TGTGCCAGCTCCCCCGACAGGGAAGATCAGCCCCAGCATTTT
14,TRBV2,TRBJ2-1,.,.,CATRPQAVYNEQFF,TGTGCCACCCGGCCACAAGCGGTTTACAATGAGCAGTTCTTC
17,TRBV7-3,TRBJ2-3,TRBD2,.,CASSPHSTSGGDNTQYF,TGTGCCAGCAGCCCCCACTCGACTAGCGGGGGGGATAATACGCAGTATTTT
14,TRBV28,TRBJ1-1,.,once,CASSFGEGGTEAFF,.
15,TRBV30,TRBJ2-2,.,.,CARNRRGRNTGELFF,TGTGCCCGGAATCGGAGGGGGAGGAACACCGGGGAGCTGTTTTTT
13,TRBV5-1,TRBJ1-2,.,.,CASSLEPTGGYTF,TGCGCCAGCAGCTTGGAACCGACCGGGGGCTACACCTTC
14,TRBV6-5,TRBJ1-1,TRBD1,.,CASSTQGAETEAFF,TGTGCCAGCAGTACCCAGGGGGCCGAGACTGAAGCTTTCTTT
13,TRBV19,TRBJ1-1,.,.,CASSRPGYTEAFF,TGTGCCAGTAGTAGACCGGGGTACACTGAAGCTTTCTTT
17,TRBV10-3,TRBJ2-6,TRBD1,.,CAIRDGQGSGGANVLTF,TGTGCCATCAGGGACGGACAGGGAAGTGGTGGGGCCAACGTCCTGACTTTC
13,TRBV27,TRBJ2-5,TRBD2,.,CASSFSGQETQYF,TGTGCCAGCAGTTTTAGCGGGCAAGAGACCCAGTACTTC
13,TRBV24-1,TRBJ2-3,.,.,CARVRQPTDTQYF,TGTGCCAGAGTTCGACAGCCCACAGATACGCAGTATTTT
12,TRBV30,TRBJ1-2,.,.,CAWGVLARGYTF,TGTGCCTGGGGAGTTTTGGCTCGGGGCTACACCTTC
12,TRBV3-1/TRBV3-2,TRBJ1-2,TRBD1,.,CASSRYTGTVTF,TGTGCCAGCAGCCGATATACCGGGACAGTCACCTTC
14,TRBV28,TRBJ2-1,TRBD1,.,CASSLPQGAHEQFF,TGTGCCAGCAGTTTACCGCAGGGGGCCCATGAGCAGTTCTTC
13,TRBV28,TRBJ1-2,.,.,CASSPPQSYGYTF,TGTGCCAGCAGTCCCCCCCAGTCCTATGGCTACACCTTC
16,TRBV30,TRBJ2-4,TRBD1,.,CAWSTVRTGNKNIQYF,TGTGCCTGGAGTACCGTAAGGACAGGGAACAAAAACATTCAGTACTTC
14,TRBV27,TRBJ1-5,TRBD1,.,CASSFQGAGQPQHF,TGTGCCAGCAGTTTTCAGGGGGCAGGGCAGCCCCAGCATTTT
14,TRBV9,TRBJ2-7,.,few,CASSVDSRAEEQYF,TGTGCCAGCAGCGTAGACTCCCGGGCGGAAGAGCAGTACTTC
15,TRBV24-1,TRBJ2-6,.,.,CATSATFSGANVLTF,TGTGCCACCAGTGCGACCTTCTCTGGGGCCAACGTCCTGACTTTC
16,TRBV16,TRBJ1-5,.,.,CASSQSGRGSNQPQHF,TGTGCCAGCAGCCAATCTGGCAGGGGTAGCAATCAGCCCCAGCATTTT
17,TRBV28,TRBJ2-2,TRBD1,.,CASSGPANRGFYRELFF,TGTGCCAGCAGTGGTCCTGCTAACAGGGGATTCTACCGGGAGCTGTTTTTT
15,TRBV7-9,TRBJ1-5,.,.,CASSLEGEFNQPQHF,TGTGCCAGCAGCTTAGAAGGGGAGTTCAATCAGCCCCAGCATTTT
15,TRBV2,TRBJ1-2,TRBD1,.,CASSDTGTGVGGYTF,TGTGCCAGCAGTGACACCGGGACAGGGGTCGGGGGCTACACCTTC
14,TRBV2,TRBJ2-1,.,.,CASSLGASGGEQFF,TGTGCCAGCAGTCTTGGGGCCTCTGGAGGTGAGCAGTTCTTC
16,TRBV4-2,TRBJ1-2,TRBD1,.,CASSQNSPDRAYGYTF,TGTGCCAGCAGCCAAAATAGCCCGGACAGGGCCTATGGCTACACCTTC